This entry lists 30 T cell receptor beta chains sequenced from one sample in a study of CD8 T cells in Susac syndrome. Random hexamers were used to reverse transcribe an amount of about 0.5 to 1 ug RNA. TCRdb processed the immunoSEQ multiplex PCR reads anew with MiXCR; each CDR3 protein has one entry. The sample lists 400,000 or so distinct CDR3 sequences, roughly 85% occurring once. The sample was CD8+ T cells from PBMCs. The receptors shown here come from a human donor with multiple sclerosis.

The chain links TRBV7-8 to TRBJ1-6; D unclear. CDR3 length equals 17 residues. V gave up 2 bases and J gave up 0 bases, with 11 bases separating them. CDR1 is SGHVS, CDR2 FQNEAQ, per germline. The CDR3 loop reads CASSLYAQSSYNSPLHF. CDR3 DNA sequence: TGTGCCAGCAGCTTATATGCACAGAGCTCCTATAATTCACCCCTCCACTTT.

The chain has TRBV2 and TRBJ2-4, with D maybe TRBD2 (6 bases). Trimming cost V 2 bases and J 0 bases, with 11 bases left between them. This CDR3 is 16 amino acids long. CDR1 is SNHLY, CDR2 FYNNEI, per germline. CDR3 DNA sequence: TGTGCCAGCAGTGAAACTCCTAGCGTAGCCAAAAACATTCAGTACTTC. Translation: CASSETPSVAKNIQYF.

V and J are TRBV5-6 and TRBJ2-7; no firm D call. Trimming removed 2 bases at V and 0 bases at J, with 6 bases between. CDR1 and CDR2 from the germline V gene are SGHDT and YYEEEE. The CDR3 has 13 amino acids. CDR3 bases: TGTGCCAGCAGCTTTGGCAACTCCTACGAGCAGTACTTC. Translated, it gives CASSFGNSYEQYF.

This clonotype is a singleton in its sample. V usage is TRBV27 and J usage is TRBJ2-7; 12 nucleotides align to TRBD1. This CDR3 is 16 amino acids long. V lost 5 bases, J lost 7 bases, and 12 bases stayed unmatched. Germline CDR1 MNHEY, CDR2 SMNVEV (reference sequence). The CDR3 loop is CASSPISGTGGGEQYF. The CDR3 DNA sequence: TGTGCCAGCAGTCCAATATCAGGGACAGGGGGCGGGGAGCAGTACTTC.

This chain connects TRBV5-1 to TRBJ1-1, with no clear D. CDR3 length: 15 residues. V lost 0 bases to trimming and J lost 0 bases, with 9 bases between them. Germline assignment: CDR1 SGHRS and CDR2 YFSETQ. CDR3 region: CASSLEQVMNTEAFF. The CDR3 DNA reads TGCGCCAGCAGCTTGGAGCAGGTCATGAACACTGAAGCTTTCTTT.

This clonotype has more than one count but fewer than ten. The rearrangement joins TRBV19 to TRBJ2-7; 7 nucleotides agree with TRBD1. Trimming at V came to 3 bases and at J to 4 bases, leaving 6 bases not matched to a gene. Per the germline V gene, CDR1 is LNHDA and CDR2 is SQIVND (reference sequence). There are 14 residues in the CDR3. The CDR3 region has the DNA TGTGCCAGTAGTATTACAGGGGCGAGTTACGAGCAGTACTTC. It is translated as CASSITGASYEQYF.

This chain links TRBV5-1 with TRBJ1-5, with D possibly being TRBD1 (5 bases). This CDR3 is 15 amino acids long. Germline CDR1 SGHRS, CDR2 YFSETQ. Trimming removed 4 bases at V and 7 bases at J, with 18 bases between. CDR3 bases: TGCGCCAGCAGCCTGGGGGAGGGGTCGGGCCAGCCCCAGCATTTT. Translating it yields CASSLGEGSGQPQHF.

V gene TRBV2 combines with J gene TRBJ1-1; D may be TRBD1 (6 bases). The germline V and J ends were trimmed by 2 bases and 3 bases, with 16 bases remaining between them. CDR1 and CDR2 from the germline V gene are SNHLY and FYNNEI. The CDR3 runs to 16 residues. CDR3 DNA: TGTGCCAGCAGTGAATCCCATGGGGGGCTAGACACTGAAGCTTTCTTT. Amino acids: CASSESHGGLDTEAFF.

The V and J genes are TRBV7-2 and TRBJ2-5, with TRBD2 matching 11 bases. The CDR3 runs to 18 residues. With 3 bases clipped from V and 2 bases from J, the junction kept 11 bases outside the gene matches. Germline V gives CDR1 SGHTA, CDR2 FQGNSA. For the CDR3, the DNA is TGTGCCAGCAGCTTTAGCCCGAGACTAGCGGGACAACAAGAGACCCAGTACTTC. It yields the protein CASSFSPRLAGQQETQYF.

The V and J genes are TRBV29-1 and TRBJ1-1; maybe TRBD1 (6 bases). This CDR3 is built from 13 residues. Germline CDR1 and CDR2: SQVTM and ANQGSEA. Trimming stripped 0 bases from V and 5 bases from J, with 10 bases between. CDR3 loop: CSVEDQGQTEAFF. CDR3 sequence (DNA): TGCAGCGTTGAAGATCAGGGGCAGACTGAAGCTTTCTTT.

The chain employs TRBV20-1 and TRBJ1-4; D remains ambiguous. Trimming shortened V by 3 bases and J by 9 bases, and 26 bases separated the two germline ends. The CDR3 consists of 17 residues. Per germline, CDR1 DFQATT and CDR2 SNEGSKA (reference sequence). The CDR3 nucleotides are TGCAGTGCTAGTAGACAAGATGACATTTGGGCCGGGCAAAAACTGTTTTTT. Amino acid sequence: CSASRQDDIWAGQKLFF.

The CDR3 DNA is TGTGCCAGCAGTTCCTCCGGACTAGCGGGAGCAGATACGCAGTATTTT. It encodes CASSSSGLAGADTQYF. The chain has TRBV27 and TRBJ2-3; 13 positions agree with TRBD2. Germline V gene lookup returns CDR1 MNHEY and CDR2 SMNVEV (reference sequence). CDR3 length equals 16 residues. V was clipped by 4 bases and J by 4 bases; unmatched bases: 5.

The chain joins TRBV9 to TRBJ2-7; 11 bases are a match to TRBD2. This CDR3 is 15 amino acids long. V shed 3 bases and J 3 bases; nucleotides not matched to a gene: 5. In germline, CDR1 is SGDLS, CDR2 YYNGEE. CDR3 in amino acids: CASSAGGLAGYEQYF. The DNA of the CDR3 is TGTGCCAGCAGCGCCGGAGGACTAGCGGGCTACGAGCAGTACTTC.

The V and J genes are TRBV27 and TRBJ2-1, with 8 bases that match TRBD1. The CDR3 sequence is 15 residues long. Trimming took 6 bases from V and 2 from J; bases not matched to a gene: 6. The V gene's germline CDR1 is MNHEY and CDR2 SMNVEV (reference sequence). The CDR3 sequence is CASRRTGLAYNEQFF. The CDR3 DNA follows: TGTGCCAGCAGACGGACAGGGTTAGCCTACAATGAGCAGTTCTTC.

This clonotype was counted between two and nine times. The genes are TRBV7-6 and TRBJ2-7; TRBD2 matches at 10 bases. Germline V gene sequence: CDR1 SGHVS, CDR2 FNYEAQ. V shed 5 bases and J 4 bases; nucleotides not matched to a gene: 5. The CDR3 sequence is 14 residues long. The CDR3 DNA is TGTGCCAGCAGCCCCCGGACTAGCGGTTACGAGCAGTACTTC. Its protein product is CASSPRTSGYEQYF.

This chain uses TRBV4-1 with TRBJ2-3; the D gene is possibly TRBD2 (6 bases). The germline V gene has CDR1 MGHRA and CDR2 YSYEKL. V shed 2 bases and J shed 2 bases, with 8 bases lying between them. The CDR3 is 14 residues long. The CDR3 DNA is TGCGCCAGCAGCCAAACGGGGGACACAGATACGCAGTATTTT. Translation: CASSQTGDTDTQYF.

Only one count was recorded for this clonotype. Here the CDR3 DNA reads TGTGCCTGGAAACCTACAGGGGAAGCGGGGAACACTGAAGCTTTCTTT. It encodes CAWKPTGEAGNTEAFF. The chain joins TRBV30 to TRBJ1-1; 7 bases agree with TRBD1. The CDR3 covers 16 residues. V lost 4 bases to trimming and J lost 1 base; unmatched junction nucleotides: 12. Looked up from germline, CDR1 is GTSNPN and CDR2 is SVGIG (reference sequence).

The V and J genes are TRBV27 and TRBJ2-1; TRBD1 is a possible D gene (6 bases). The germline V gene encodes CDR1 MNHEY and CDR2 SMNVEV (reference sequence). The CDR3 is 15 residues long. Trimming cost V 3 bases and J 1 base, with 10 bases left between them. In DNA form, the CDR3 reads TGTGCCAGCAGTTTGACCGGGACATCCTACAATGAGCAGTTCTTC. Its protein is CASSLTGTSYNEQFF.

This chain links TRBV29-1 with TRBJ2-1; D is undetermined. Germline V lookup: CDR1 SQVTM, CDR2 ANQGSEA. The V end was cut by 3 bases, the J end by 7 bases, with 13 bases between. The CDR3 runs to 13 residues. Here the CDR3 DNA reads TGCAGCGTTGACCACGACACATTGAATGAGCAGTTCTTC. Residues: CSVDHDTLNEQFF.

The chain recombines TRBV27 with TRBJ2-7, with TRBD2 identical over 11 bases. The germline gives CDR1 MNHEY, CDR2 SMNVEV (reference sequence). The CDR3 runs to 15 residues. Unmatched junction bases numbered 13, after V lost 5 bases and J lost 10 bases. The chain's CDR3 is CASSTITSGRSDQYF. In nucleotides, the CDR3 is TGTGCCAGCAGTACCATTACTAGCGGGAGATCTGATCAGTACTTC.

This sequence joins TRBV5-1 and TRBJ2-7; D unresolved. The CDR3 is made up of 13 amino acids. CDR1 and CDR2 from the germline V gene are SGHRS and YFSETQ. With 0 bases removed from V and 7 bases from J, the gap between germline ends came to 11 bases. The CDR3 sequence: CASSLALGMEQYF. The CDR3, as DNA: TGCGCCAGCAGCTTGGCGCTTGGGATGGAGCAGTACTTC.

This rearrangement joins TRBV28 to TRBJ2-7; tentative D call: TRBD2 (6 bases). Looked up from germline, CDR1 is MDHEN and CDR2 is SYDVKM. Trimming cost V 2 bases and J 3 bases, with 17 bases left between them. The CDR3 totals 16 residues. CDR3 sequence reads: CASSLASGSPLYEQYF. The CDR3 DNA follows: TGTGCCAGCAGTTTAGCAAGCGGGTCGCCCCTCTACGAGCAGTACTTC.

The CDR3 DNA is TGCGCCAGCAGCCAGTACAGGGGGACCTACGAGCAGTACTTC. Residues: CASSQYRGTYEQYF. V and J are TRBV4-1 and TRBJ2-7, with 8 bases identical to TRBD1. Unmatched junction bases numbered 3, after V lost 3 bases and J lost 2 bases. The V gene's germline CDR1 is MGHRA and CDR2 YSYEKL. CDR3 length: 14 residues.

This clonotype was observed once. This chain connects TRBV2 to TRBJ2-5; no firm D call. Trimming took 10 bases from V and 5 from J, leaving 11 bases between them. CDR3 length equals 11 residues. Germline V lookup: CDR1 SNHLY, CDR2 FYNNEI. DNA for the CDR3: TGTGCCACGACGGGTAGGGAGACCCAGTACTTC. It translates to CATTGRETQYF.

The chain joins TRBV6-5 to TRBJ2-7; no definite D call. CDR3 length: 13 residues. Germline CDR1 MNHEY, CDR2 SVGAGI. The V end lost 0 bases, the J end lost 7 bases, and 10 bases lay between the germline ends. The CDR3: CASSYSGFGEQYF. The CDR3 DNA sequence: TGTGCCAGCAGTTACTCGGGCTTCGGGGAGCAGTACTTC.

The chain couples TRBV2 to TRBJ2-7; 10 bases map to TRBD2. V was clipped by 9 bases and J by 1 base; unmatched bases: 3. The CDR3 runs 13 residues. Germline V gene data show CDR1 as SNHLY and CDR2 as FYNNEI. In DNA form, the CDR3 reads TGTGCCAGATCTAGCGGGAGATCCTACGAGCAGTACTTC. Encoded protein: CARSSGRSYEQYF.

This chain's CDR3 is CALSPLLGQALKEQYF. The DNA for the CDR3 is TGTGCCCTCTCACCACTTCTTGGACAGGCCCTAAAAGAGCAGTACTTC. V is TRBV18 and J is TRBJ2-7; 7 bases agree with TRBD1. The CDR3 consists of 16 residues. V lost 11 bases and J lost 7; bases outside the gene matches: 23. CDR1 and CDR2 from the germline V gene are KGHSH and LQKENI. Combining the CDR3 with reference TRBV18 and TRBJ2-7 gives the whole variable domain NAGVMQNPRHLVRRRGQEARLRCSPMKGHSHVYWYRQLPEEGLKFMVYLQKENIIDESGMPKERFSAEFPKEGPSILRIQQVVRGDSAAYFCALSPLLGQALKEQYFGPGTRLTVT.

The rearrangement joins TRBV5-1 to TRBJ2-1; TRBD1 matches at 9 bases. Germline CDR1 reads SGHRS; CDR2 reads YFSETQ. V was pared by 4 bases and J by 8 bases, with 7 bases of the junction left unmatched. This CDR3 is 14 amino acids long. The CDR3 coding sequence is TGCGCCAGCAGCCGCGGGACAGGGAATGATGAGCAGTTCTTC. Amino acid sequence: CASSRGTGNDEQFF.

The genes are TRBV7-9 and TRBJ2-1, with TRBD2 matching over 7 bases. Germline CDR1 reads SEHNR; CDR2 reads FQNEAQ (reference sequence). V lost 1 base to trimming and J lost 4 bases; unmatched junction nucleotides: 4. The CDR3 sequence is 15 residues long. Here the CDR3 reads CASSLGGLLYNEQFF. DNA of the CDR3: TGTGCCAGCAGCTTAGGGGGACTACTATACAATGAGCAGTTCTTC.

The V call is TRBV28, the J call TRBJ2-3; the D gene is possibly TRBD2 (6 bases). Trimming took off 5 bases at V and 2 bases at J, with 23 bases between the two ends. The germline V gene encodes CDR1 MDHEN and CDR2 SYDVKM. This CDR3 comprises 18 residues. CDR3 DNA sequence: TGTGCCAGCAGTCAAAGGGTTGGGTCTAGCGCCTACACAGATACGCAGTATTTT. Translating it yields CASSQRVGSSAYTDTQYF.